This T cell receptor beta chain was found in a study of T cell responses to AZD1222 COVID-19 vaccine. Study conclusions and caveats: Donors, mostly white British, included more females; clonal diversity was possibly underestimated. Samples come after the peak T cell response, not at day 14.

The protocol was immunoSEQ multiplex PCR, while the TCRdb copy is restricted to in-frame clones and leaves out a portion. The table shows tens of thousands of clones, with about 88% occurring only once. This clone qualifies as medium-sized. Its antigen is not identified. The TCR sequence derives from an adult in good health. The specimen was peripheral blood, collected on day 0 of AZD1222 vaccination.

In DNA, the CDR3 is TGTGCCAGCTCACCGGACCTAGGGGGTGACCTGCGCGAGCAGTACTTC. This translates into CASSPDLGGDLREQYF. The chain couples TRBV18 to TRBJ2-7, with D maybe TRBD1 (6 bases). Trimming removed 3 bases from V and 6 bases from J, with 21 bases in between. Germline CDR1 reads KGHSH; CDR2 reads LQKENI. There are 16 residues in the CDR3.